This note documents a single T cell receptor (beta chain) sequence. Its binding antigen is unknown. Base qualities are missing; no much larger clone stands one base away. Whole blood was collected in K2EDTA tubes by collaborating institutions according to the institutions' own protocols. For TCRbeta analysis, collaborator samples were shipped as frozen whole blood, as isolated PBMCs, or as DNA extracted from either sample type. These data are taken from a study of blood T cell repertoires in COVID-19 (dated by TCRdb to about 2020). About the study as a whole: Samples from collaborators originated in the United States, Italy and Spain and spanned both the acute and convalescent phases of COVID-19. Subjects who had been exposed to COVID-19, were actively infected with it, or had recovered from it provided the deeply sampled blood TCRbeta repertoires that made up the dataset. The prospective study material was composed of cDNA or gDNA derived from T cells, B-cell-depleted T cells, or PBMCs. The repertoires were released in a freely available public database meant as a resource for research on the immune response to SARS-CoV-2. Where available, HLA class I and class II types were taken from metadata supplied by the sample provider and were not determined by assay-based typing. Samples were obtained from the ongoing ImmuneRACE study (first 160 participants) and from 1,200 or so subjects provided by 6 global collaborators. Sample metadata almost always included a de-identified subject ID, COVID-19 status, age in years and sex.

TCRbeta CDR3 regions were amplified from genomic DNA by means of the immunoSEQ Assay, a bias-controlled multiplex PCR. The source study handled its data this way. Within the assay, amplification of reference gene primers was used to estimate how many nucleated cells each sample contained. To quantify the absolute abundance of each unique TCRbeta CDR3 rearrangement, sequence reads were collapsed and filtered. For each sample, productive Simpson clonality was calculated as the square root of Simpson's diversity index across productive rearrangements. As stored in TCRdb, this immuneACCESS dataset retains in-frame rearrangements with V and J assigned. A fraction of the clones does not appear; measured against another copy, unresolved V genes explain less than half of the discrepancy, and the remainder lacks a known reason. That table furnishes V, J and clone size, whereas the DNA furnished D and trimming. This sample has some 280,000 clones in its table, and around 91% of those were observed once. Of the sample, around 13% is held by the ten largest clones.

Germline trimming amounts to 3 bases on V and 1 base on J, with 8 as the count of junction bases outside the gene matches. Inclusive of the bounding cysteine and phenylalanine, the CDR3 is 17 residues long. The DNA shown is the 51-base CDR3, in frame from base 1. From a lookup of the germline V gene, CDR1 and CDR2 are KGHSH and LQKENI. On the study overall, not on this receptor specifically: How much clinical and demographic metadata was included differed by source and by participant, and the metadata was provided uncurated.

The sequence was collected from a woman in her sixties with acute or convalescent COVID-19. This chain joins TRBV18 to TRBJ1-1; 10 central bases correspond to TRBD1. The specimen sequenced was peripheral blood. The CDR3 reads CASSPLLTGGTNTEAFF. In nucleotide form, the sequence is TGTGCCAGCTCACCCCTTTTGACAGGGGGCACGAACACTGAAGCTTTCTTT.